The 29 T cell receptor beta chains below come from one sample, sequenced in a study of graft-versus-host responses after intestinal transplantation. These receptors have no identified antigens. Sequencing used immunoSEQ multiplex PCR; TCRdb keeps in-frame clones, though not all of them. The repertoire holds approximately 88,000 clones, with approximately 87% as singletons. Sequenced here: unstimulated CD4+ T cells sorted from spleen or lymph node cells, sampled before intestinal transplant. These receptors originate from a human donor who received an intestinal transplant.

The V and J genes are TRBV18 and TRBJ2-1, with D maybe TRBD2 (6 bases). Between the trimmed V and J ends, which lost 2 bases and 2 bases, there was a span of 13 bases. Germline V CDR1 and CDR2: KGHSH, LQKENI. The CDR3 loop spans 16 amino acids. The CDR3 coding sequence is TGTGCCAGCTCACCATCGGCGGGACTCCCCTACAATGAGCAGTTCTTC. It translates to CASSPSAGLPYNEQFF.

This chain connects TRBV6-1 to TRBJ2-1; 11 nucleotides line up with TRBD2. V trimming: 8 bases; J trimming: 7 bases; junction bases outside the gene matches: 10. The germline V gene has CDR1 MNHNS and CDR2 SASEGT. The CDR3 length is 15 residues. CDR3 sequence: CASGLSGGAANEQFF. CDR3 nucleotides: TGTGCCAGCGGGCTTAGCGGGGGGGCCGCAAATGAGCAGTTCTTC.

The V gene is TRBV2, the J gene TRBJ2-5, with 11 bases matching TRBD2. This CDR3 has 18 amino acids. In germline, CDR1 is SNHLY, CDR2 FYNNEI. V was pared by 0 bases and J by 5 bases, with 11 bases of the junction left unmatched. The CDR3 loop reads CASSEATSGGPSRETQYF. CDR3 DNA sequence: TGTGCCAGCAGTGAAGCTACTAGCGGGGGCCCTTCCCGCGAGACCCAGTACTTC.

This chain links TRBV5-1 with TRBJ2-1; TRBD2 matches 15 bases. CDR1 SGHRS and CDR2 YFSETQ come from the germline V gene. This CDR3 region has 17 residues. J was trimmed by 9 bases and V by 0 bases; bases with no gene match: 7. The CDR3 coding sequence is TGCGCCAGCAGCTTGGCCGGGACTAGCGGGGGGAGGGGTGAGCAGTTCTTC. Residues: CASSLAGTSGGRGEQFF.

The gene calls are TRBV5-1 and TRBJ1-2, with TRBD1 matching over 7 bases. CDR1 is SGHRS, CDR2 YFSETQ, per germline. V lost 3 bases to trimming and J lost 3 bases; unmatched junction nucleotides: 2. The CDR3 is 13 residues long. CDR3 DNA: TGCGCCAGCAGCTCCGGGACAGACTATGGCTACACCTTC. It yields the protein CASSSGTDYGYTF.

V and J are TRBV10-3 and TRBJ2-1, with 8 nucleotides matching TRBD2. The CDR3 spans 14 residues. V gave up 6 bases and J gave up 3 bases; unmatched junction bases: 4. The germline V gene encodes CDR1 ENHRY and CDR2 SYGVKD. Here the CDR3 DNA reads TGTGCCATCAGGACTAGCGAAAGCTACAATGAGCAGTTCTTC. Protein product: CAIRTSESYNEQFF.

This rearrangement joins TRBV5-4 to TRBJ2-7; D is possibly TRBD2 (5 bases). This CDR3 spans 14 amino acids. V lost 2 bases and J lost 2, with 11 bases in between. Germline values: CDR1 SGHNT, CDR2 YYREEE (reference sequence). In DNA form, the CDR3 reads TGTGCCAGCAGCTTACGGACGGGAACCTACGAGCAGTACTTC. It specifies CASSLRTGTYEQYF. Using reference TRBV5-4 and TRBJ2-7 for the parts outside the CDR3, the full variable domain is ETGVTQSPTHLIKTRGQQVTLRCSSQSGHNTVSWYQQALGQGPQFIFQYYREEENGRGNFPPRFSGLQFPNYSSELNVNALELDDSALYLCASSLRTGTYEQYFGPGTRLTVT.

The chain uses TRBV5-4 and TRBJ2-5; D remains unclear. This CDR3 region has 16 residues. Trimming shortened V by 0 bases and J by 2 bases, and 14 bases separated the two germline ends. Germline CDR1 SGHNT, CDR2 YYREEE (reference sequence). The CDR3 DNA reads as TGTGCCAGCAGCTTGGGAGGTTTACTGTCACAAGAGACCCAGTACTTC. Translation gives CASSLGGLLSQETQYF.

The V and J genes are TRBV7-3 and TRBJ1-1, with D uncertain. V was pared by 2 bases and J by 2 bases, with 6 bases between. The CDR3 totals 13 residues. Germline V gene sequence: CDR1 SGHTA, CDR2 FQGTGA. As DNA, the CDR3 is TGTGCCAGCAGCTTACAGAAAAACACTGAAGCTTTCTTT. Encoded protein: CASSLQKNTEAFF. Full variable domain (remainder filled in from reference TRBV7-3 and TRBJ1-1): GAGVSQTPSNKVTEKGKYVELRCDPISGHTALYWYRQSLGQGPEFLIYFQGTGAADDSGLPNDRFFAVRPEGSVSTLKIQRTERGDSAVYLCASSLQKNTEAFFGQGTRLTVV.

As DNA, the CDR3 is TGTGCCAGCACCCCTTTAGGTGGAGGCACTGAAGCTTTCTTT. Amino acids: CASTPLGGGTEAFF. The V and J genes are TRBV27 and TRBJ1-1, with unresolved D. Germline CDR1 is MNHEY and CDR2 is SMNVEV (reference sequence). There are 14 residues in the CDR3. Trimming cost V 7 bases and J 4 bases, with 16 bases left between them.

V usage is TRBV5-1 and J usage is TRBJ1-1; D might be TRBD1 (6 bases). The CDR3 totals 14 residues. Germline V gene sequence: CDR1 SGHRS, CDR2 YFSETQ. Trimming removed 5 bases from V and 2 bases from J, with 13 bases in between. CDR3 sequence: CASSSVGGNTEAFF. In DNA, the CDR3 is TGCGCCAGCAGTTCCGTAGGGGGAAACACTGAAGCTTTCTTT.

The chain combines TRBV6-1 with TRBJ2-7; 8 nucleotides line up with TRBD1. The trim removed 7 bases at V and 4 bases at J, leaving 12 bases unmatched. Germline V gene lookup returns CDR1 MNHNS and CDR2 SASEGT. This CDR3 is built from 15 residues. The CDR3 nucleotides are TGTGCCAGCACCATCGACAGGGGCTTGGATTACGAGCAGTACTTC. It translates to CASTIDRGLDYEQYF.

The chain recombines TRBV5-1 with TRBJ2-3, with D possibly TRBD2 on 7 matching bases. Trimming removed 4 bases from V and 3 bases from J, with 15 bases in between. The CDR3 contains 15 residues. Per germline, CDR1 SGHRS and CDR2 YFSETQ. CDR3 sequence: CASSVRGAWTDTQYF. As DNA, the CDR3 is TGCGCCAGCAGCGTACGGGGGGCGTGGACAGATACGCAGTATTTT.

The chain combines TRBV4-1 with TRBJ2-1, with TRBD2 matching over 13 bases. Germline V CDR1 and CDR2: MGHRA, YSYEKL. Unmatched junction bases numbered 7, after V lost 5 bases and J lost 6 bases. The CDR3 extends over 16 amino acids. The CDR3 nucleotides read TGCGCCAGCAGCACTAGCGGGGGGGCTTTACGCAATGAGCAGTTCTTC. It encodes CASSTSGGALRNEQFF.

The rearrangement uses TRBV5-6 and TRBJ2-4; 7 bases align to TRBD1. The J segment lost 9 bases and the V segment lost 2 bases, leaving 8 bases of the junction unmatched. The CDR3 is 14 residues long. Germline CDR1 reads SGHDT; CDR2 reads YYEEEE. The DNA of the CDR3 is TGTGCCAGCAGCTTCAAGACAGGGTCGGGCATTCAGTACTTC. This translates into CASSFKTGSGIQYF.

The chain carries TRBV9 and TRBJ2-3; D is undetermined. Germline V gene data show CDR1 as SGDLS and CDR2 as YYNGEE. The CDR3 loop spans 13 amino acids. V was cut by 2 bases and J by 2 bases, with 6 bases left in between. The CDR3 DNA reads as TGTGCCAGCAGCGTCTCTCTCACAGATACGCAGTATTTT. It translates to CASSVSLTDTQYF.

The V call is TRBV5-1, the J call TRBJ2-3; 8 positions match TRBD2. This CDR3 is 15 amino acids long. Germline CDR1 SGHRS, CDR2 YFSETQ. J was trimmed by 2 bases and V by 4 bases; bases with no gene match: 6. The CDR3 protein is CASSQGGGLTDTQYF. CDR3 nucleotide sequence: TGCGCCAGCAGCCAGGGCGGGGGGCTCACAGATACGCAGTATTTT.

The gene calls are TRBV5-8 and TRBJ2-2, with 8 bases aligning to TRBD2. V lost 0 bases and J lost 7; bases outside the gene matches: 11. Germline V gene lookup returns CDR1 SGHTS and CDR2 YDEGEE. CDR3 length equals 17 residues. As DNA, the CDR3 is TGTGCCAGCAGCTTGGCACGCAGCGGGGGCCCGCACGGGGAGCTGTTTTTT. It is translated as CASSLARSGGPHGELFF.

This clone has just one count. The chain recombines TRBV27 with TRBJ2-3; TRBD2 is a possible D gene (6 bases). The CDR3 covers 13 residues. Germline loops: CDR1 MNHEY, CDR2 SMNVEV (reference sequence). Trimming shortened V by 8 bases and J by 5 bases, and 14 bases separated the two germline ends. The DNA for the CDR3 is TGTGCCAGCCACTCGGGGGTCGGAGATACGCAGTATTTT. The encoded protein is CASHSGVGDTQYF.

The V call is TRBV4-1, the J call TRBJ2-2, with D maybe TRBD1 (5 bases). The CDR3 covers 16 residues. Germline CDR1 reads MGHRA; CDR2 reads YSYEKL. Trimming pared 4 bases from V and 0 bases from J, leaving 12 bases between. CDR3 nucleotide sequence: TGCGCCAGCAGCCTTTTGACAGCCGCGAACACCGGGGAGCTGTTTTTT. Translation gives CASSLLTAANTGELFF.

This chain links TRBV18 with TRBJ1-5; 7 bases are a match to TRBD1. The V gene's germline CDR1 is KGHSH and CDR2 LQKENI. The CDR3 runs to 14 residues. The trim removed 5 bases at V and 4 bases at J, leaving 5 bases unmatched. This chain's CDR3 is CASSDSGGNQPQHF. In DNA, the CDR3 is TGTGCCAGCTCAGATTCAGGGGGAAATCAGCCCCAGCATTTT.

This clone was recorded only once. The chain recombines TRBV11-2 with TRBJ1-2; perhaps TRBD1 as D (5 bases). Germline loops: CDR1 SGHAT, CDR2 FQNNGV. The CDR3 extends over 15 amino acids. Trimming pared 2 bases from V and 3 bases from J, leaving 13 bases between. The CDR3, as DNA: TGTGCCAGCAGCTTACTGGGGCGCCCCGACTATGGCTACACCTTC. Amino acids: CASSLLGRPDYGYTF.

This sequence joins TRBV5-6 and TRBJ1-1; D is undetermined. Trimming removed 0 bases from V and 0 bases from J, with 9 bases in between. This CDR3 is built from 15 residues. Germline values: CDR1 SGHDT, CDR2 YYEEEE. The CDR3 DNA reads TGTGCCAGCAGCTTGGGAACAGTCATGAACACTGAAGCTTTCTTT. Residues: CASSLGTVMNTEAFF.

The chain is built from TRBV15 and TRBJ1-1; D gene unclear. V shed 5 bases and J shed 0 bases, with 7 bases lying between them. The CDR3 runs 13 residues. Germline CDR1 and CDR2: LNHNV and YYDKDF (reference sequence). This chain's CDR3 is CATSLDLNTEAFF. CDR3 bases: TGTGCCACCAGCCTGGACTTGAACACTGAAGCTTTCTTT.

The rearrangement links TRBV7-9 to TRBJ2-3, with 8 bases matching TRBD2. There are 15 residues in the CDR3. Germline CDR1 reads SEHNR; CDR2 reads FQNEAQ (reference sequence). V gave up 4 bases and J gave up 3 bases; unmatched junction bases: 6. The DNA of the CDR3 is TGTGCCAGCAGCTACCCGGGGGGGCCTACAGATACGCAGTATTTT. Translation: CASSYPGGPTDTQYF.

The V and J genes are TRBV9 and TRBJ1-1, with D possibly being TRBD1 (5 bases). Germline V lookup: CDR1 SGDLS, CDR2 YYNGEE. The CDR3 is 13 amino acids. Between the trimmed V and J ends, which lost 6 bases and 1 base, there was a span of 10 bases. The CDR3 sequence: CASTRQPNTEAFF. The CDR3 DNA reads TGTGCCAGCACCCGACAGCCGAACACTGAAGCTTTCTTT.

This chain joins TRBV4-1 and TRBJ1-2; 7 bases are shared with TRBD1. The V and J ends lost 2 bases and 2 bases, in that order; junction bases with no gene match: 2. CDR3 length equals 14 residues. Germline V gives CDR1 MGHRA, CDR2 YSYEKL. This CDR3 is CASSQPTGNYGYTF. The CDR3, as DNA: TGCGCCAGCAGCCAACCGACAGGGAACTATGGCTACACCTTC.

V gene TRBV6-1 combines with J gene TRBJ2-7; perhaps TRBD2 as D (5 bases). With 5 bases removed from V and 0 bases from J, the gap between germline ends came to 8 bases. CDR3 length: 13 residues. From germline, CDR1 is MNHNS and CDR2 SASEGT. The CDR3 bases are TGTGCCAGCAGTCGGACTGACTCCTACGAGCAGTACTTC. Translation gives CASSRTDSYEQYF.

The rearrangement uses TRBV5-6 and TRBJ2-3; D remains unclear. Deletions cut 2 bases from V and 4 bases from J, with 5 bases between. Germline V lookup: CDR1 SGHDT, CDR2 YYEEEE. This CDR3 comprises 12 residues. The CDR3 loop reads CASSFNPDTQYF. CDR3 coding DNA: TGTGCCAGCAGCTTTAATCCAGATACGCAGTATTTT.